One sample yielded the 20 T cell receptor beta chains listed below, sequenced in a study of tumor-infiltrating lymphocytes in primary liver carcinoma. Priming with a constant-region primer yielded TCR beta cDNA from 500 ng total RNA. Construction of TCR beta libraries relied on three successive nested multiplex PCR rounds employing slightly modified ARM-PCR. Running around 10 cycles apiece, the first two PCR rounds relied on TRBV1-TRBV30 forward primers together with a C-beta reverse primer. Each CDR3 protein is one row after TCRdb ran MiXCR on the multiplex PCR reads. The sample shows 70,000 to 85,000 distinct CDR3 sequences, about 64% of them seen only once. RNA and DNA were co-extracted from about 19-30 mg of unsorted bulk tissue. Input material: liver tumor tissue from sampling region 4. The subset: tumor region T4, right-lateral pole. The receptors shown here come from a woman aged 60 to 75 with primary liver carcinoma and hepatitis B virus infection.

On this clonotype: It is likely a read error, because the conserved phenylalanine at the end of the CDR3 is missing. CDR3 sequence: CASSKIGGRSNEQFL. The CDR3 region has the DNA TGTGCCAGCAGCAAGATAGGGGGCAGGAGCAATGAGCAGTTCCTC. The chain carries TRBV12-3 or TRBV12-4 and TRBJ2-1, with TRBD1 matching over 7 bases. The CDR3 consists of 15 residues. J lost 6 bases, V lost 6 bases, and 11 bases had no gene match.

The chain combines TRBV6-1 with TRBJ2-2, with 9 bases identical to TRBD2. V shed 11 bases and J 6 bases; nucleotides not matched to a gene: 13. The CDR3 loop spans 15 amino acids. Germline V gene lookup returns CDR1 MNHNS and CDR2 SASEGT. The CDR3 bases are TGTGCCTGCAATGAAGAAAGCGGGAGGCCCGGGGAGCTGTTTTTT. Its translation: CACNEESGRPGELFF.

A remark on this clonotype: Being one base from a much bigger clone, this may be a read error. V and J are TRBV5-1 and TRBJ1-1; tentatively, D is TRBD1 (6 bases). Germline V gene data show CDR1 as SGHRS and CDR2 as YFSETQ. This CDR3 comprises 11 residues. Written as DNA, the CDR3 is TGCGCCAGCAGCTCGAACAGGGTCTCCATCTTT. It translates to CASSSNRVSIF.

This clonotype was observed a single time. This CDR3 fails to terminate in the conserved phenylalanine or tryptophan, so it likely reflects a read error. The V call is TRBV11-1, the J call TRBJ2-5, with 7 bases that match TRBD2. The germline V gene has CDR1 SGHAT and CDR2 FQDESV (reference sequence). The CDR3 is 16 residues long. The CDR3 is CVSSIGTTFAQETQYL. In DNA, the CDR3 is TGTGTCAGCAGCATCGGGACTACTTTCGCCCAAGAGACCCAGTACTTA.

Of note for this clonotype: One junction end does not reproduce the germline sequence, and a read error may be involved. This chain's CDR3 is CANSLGLSQETQYF. The CDR3 DNA follows: TGTGCCAACAGCTTAGGACTCTCCCAAGAGACCCAGTACTTC. The chain is built from TRBV11-2 and TRBJ2-5, with D tentatively TRBD2 (5 bases). The length of the CDR3 is 14 residues. Germline CDR1 is SGHAT and CDR2 is FQNNGV.

With regard to this clonotype: At one end, the junction sequence differs from germline, possibly due to a read error. The chain uses TRBV20-1 and TRBJ1-6; 9 bases map to TRBD1. Germline V gene sequence: CDR1 DFQATT, CDR2 SNEGSKA (reference sequence). The CDR3 length is 19 residues. CDR3 sequence (DNA): TGCAGTGATAGAGACGGGGGACAGGGCCTCGAGTGGTATAATTCACCCCTCCACTTT. As protein: CSDRDGGQGLEWYNSPLHF.

This clonotype has only one observation. The chain is built from TRBV6-5 and TRBJ2-5; TRBD2 might be the D (6 bases). The germline V gene has CDR1 MNHEY and CDR2 SVGAGI. Trimming removed 10 bases from V and 5 bases from J, with 20 bases in between. The CDR3 runs 14 residues. CDR3 residues: CATRRAQVAETQYF. CDR3 in DNA: TGTGCCACCCGGAGGGCGCAAGTGGCGGAGACCCAGTACTTC.

Comments on this clonotype: The junction departs from germline at one end; a sequencing error may be responsible. The chain combines TRBV11-2 with TRBJ2-7; D uncertain. CDR1 and CDR2 (germline): SGHAT, FQNNGV. The CDR3 runs to 15 residues. CDR3 residues: CTSNLDPGHTSEQYF. The CDR3, as DNA: TGTACCAGCAACTTAGACCCAGGCCATACGTCCGAACAGTACTTC.

The chain has TRBV6-5 and TRBJ1-2; maybe TRBD1 (5 bases). The CDR3 contains 17 residues. V lost 7 bases to trimming and J lost 5 bases, with 26 bases between them. In germline, CDR1 is MNHEY, CDR2 SVGAGI. The CDR3: CASKTWGSRTLGYGYTF. The CDR3 coding sequence is TGTGCCAGCAAAACATGGGGGAGTAGGACATTGGGGTATGGCTACACCTTC.

Worth noting for this clonotype: At one end, the junction sequence differs from germline, possibly due to a read error. The rearrangement uses TRBV11-1 and TRBJ2-1; maybe TRBD2 (5 bases). The CDR3 loop spans 16 amino acids. Germline CDR1 is SGHAT and CDR2 is FQDESV (reference sequence). The CDR3 DNA reads as TGTGCTAGCAATCAAACCGCCAGCCAATCGGGGAATGAGCAGTTCTTT. Translation gives CASNQTASQSGNEQFF.

The chain combines TRBV12-3 or TRBV12-4 with TRBJ2-1; 7 nucleotides match TRBD2. Germline trimming cut 10 bases from V and 3 bases from J; bases unmatched to any gene: 12. The CDR3 contains 15 residues. CDR3 loop: CANSGELAGYNEQFF. The CDR3 DNA reads TGTGCCAACAGCGGTGAATTAGCGGGCTACAATGAGCAGTTCTTC.

This clonotype was observed a few times. DNA for the CDR3: TGTGCCAGCAGTTCATATAACAGGGGAGGTCGGGTTAGAAATGAGCAGTTCTTC. As protein: CASSSYNRGGRVRNEQFF. The V and J genes are TRBV28 and TRBJ2-1; D is possibly TRBD1 (7 bases). V was cut by 4 bases and J by 7 bases, with 26 bases left in between. Germline CDR1 and CDR2: MDHEN and SYDVKM. The length of the CDR3 is 18 residues.

This clonotype is labeled medium-sized. The chain is built from TRBV4-2 and TRBJ2-2, with D uncertain. The CDR3 runs 15 residues. Trimming removed 1 base from V and 4 bases from J, with 10 bases in between. Per the germline V gene, CDR1 is LGHNA and CDR2 is YNFKEQ. CDR3 nucleotide sequence: TGTGCCAGCAGCCAAGTTGTAGCAGCCACCGGGGAGCTGTTTTTT. The encoded protein is CASSQVVAATGELFF.

This clonotype occurred many times. The V gene is TRBV18, the J gene TRBJ2-1; D remains unclear. This CDR3 is built from 14 residues. Trimming removed 5 bases from V and 8 bases from J, with 16 bases in between. Germline CDR1 KGHSH, CDR2 LQKENI. CDR3 sequence reads: CASSSGRGTDEQFF. The CDR3 region has the DNA TGTGCCAGCTCATCCGGACGTGGCACCGATGAGCAGTTCTTC.

About this clonotype itself: The missing conserved phenylalanine or tryptophan at the end of this CDR3 makes a read error likely. This sequence joins TRBV11-2 and TRBJ2-5, with 7 nucleotides matching TRBD2. The CDR3 has 14 amino acids. From germline, CDR1 is SGHAT and CDR2 FQNNGV. The CDR3 DNA is TGTGCCAGTAGCTGGATTAGCGGGCAAGAGACCCAGTACTTA. It codes for CASSWISGQETQYL.

This clonotype was counted only a few times. The V call is TRBV11-2, the J call TRBJ2-5; D may be TRBD2 (6 bases). Germline V gene sequence: CDR1 SGHAT, CDR2 FQNNGV. The length of the CDR3 is 14 residues. The CDR3 sequence: CTSSRWGVLETQYF. As DNA, the CDR3 is TGTACTAGCAGCCGATGGGGCGTCCTGGAGACCCAGTACTTC.

Details on this clonotype: Just one base apart from a much larger clone, this may be a read error. The chain uses TRBV5-8 and TRBJ2-2, with D tentatively TRBD2 (6 bases). V shed 3 bases and J shed 0 bases, with 9 bases lying between them. Germline assignment: CDR1 SGHTS and CDR2 YDEGEE. CDR3 size: 15 residues. DNA for the CDR3: TGTGCCAGCAGCTCGGAGGGTACGAACACCGGGGAGCTGTTTTTT. This sequence encodes CASSSEGTNTGELFF.

The sample holds many counts of this clonotype. The V gene is TRBV6-1, the J gene TRBJ2-2; weak D call: TRBD2 (7 bases). The CDR3 sequence is 18 residues long. Germline V gene data show CDR1 as MNHNS and CDR2 as SASEGT. The germline V and J ends were trimmed by 6 bases and 0 bases, with 20 bases remaining between them. The CDR3 loop is CASRPLPGGGSNTGELFF. As DNA, the CDR3 is TGTGCCAGCAGGCCCCTACCTGGGGGGGGCTCGAACACCGGGGAGCTGTTTTTT.

In the case of this clonotype: Just one base apart from a much larger clone, this may be a read error. The CDR3 DNA reads as TGCTCCAGCAGCCCGACTAGCGGGAGATATGAGCAGTTCTTC. As protein: CSSSPTSGRYEQFF. The chain combines TRBV5-1 with TRBJ2-1, with 12 positions matching TRBD2. CDR1 and CDR2 from the germline V gene are SGHRS and YFSETQ. CDR3 length: 14 amino acids.

Concerning this clonotype: A much bigger clone sits one base away, suggesting this may be a read error. It is likely a read error, because the conserved phenylalanine at the end of the CDR3 is missing. This chain links TRBV5-6 with TRBJ1-1; no clear D gene. Germline-derived CDR1 and CDR2 are SGHDT and YYEEEE. Trimming shortened V by 4 bases and J by 3 bases, and 22 bases separated the two germline ends. There are 17 residues in the CDR3. CDR3 region: CASSEGPDRPRDTEAFL. The DNA of the CDR3 is TGTGCCAGCAGCGAGGGCCCCGACCGACCCCGGGACACTGAAGCTTTCTTG.